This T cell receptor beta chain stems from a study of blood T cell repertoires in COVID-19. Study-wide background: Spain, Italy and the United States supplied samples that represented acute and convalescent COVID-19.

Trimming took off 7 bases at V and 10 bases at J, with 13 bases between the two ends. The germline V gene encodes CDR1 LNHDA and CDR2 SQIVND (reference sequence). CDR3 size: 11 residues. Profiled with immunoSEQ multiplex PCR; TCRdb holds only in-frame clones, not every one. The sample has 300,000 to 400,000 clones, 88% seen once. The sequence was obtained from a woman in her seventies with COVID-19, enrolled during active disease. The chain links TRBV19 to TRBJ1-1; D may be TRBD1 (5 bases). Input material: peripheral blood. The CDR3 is CASTDRVGAFF. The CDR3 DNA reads TGTGCCAGTACTGACAGAGTTGGAGCTTTCTTT.